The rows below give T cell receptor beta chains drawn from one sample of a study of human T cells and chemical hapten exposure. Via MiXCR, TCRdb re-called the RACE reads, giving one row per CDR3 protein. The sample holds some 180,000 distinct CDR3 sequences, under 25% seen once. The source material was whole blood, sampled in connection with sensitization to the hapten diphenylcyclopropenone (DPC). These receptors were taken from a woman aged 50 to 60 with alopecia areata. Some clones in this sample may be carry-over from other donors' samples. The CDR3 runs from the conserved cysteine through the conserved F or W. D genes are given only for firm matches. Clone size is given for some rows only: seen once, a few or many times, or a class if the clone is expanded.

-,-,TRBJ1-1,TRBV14,TGTGCCAGCAGCTTCTCAGGTACGACTGAAGCTTTCTTT,CASSFSGTTEAFF
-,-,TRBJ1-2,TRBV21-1,TGTGCCAAGCAACAGGGAAACCTCTATGGCTACACCTTC,CAKQQGNLYGYTF
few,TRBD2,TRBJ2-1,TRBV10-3,TGTGCCATCAGTGACGGGGGGAACGGTGATGAGCAGTTCTTC,CAISDGGNGDEQFF
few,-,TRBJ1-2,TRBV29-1,TGCAGCGTTGATGGGGGTAGTGGCTACACCTTC,CSVDGGSGYTF
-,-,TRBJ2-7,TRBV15,TGTGCCACCAGCAGAGATCCCAGTTGGGCCTACGAGCAGTACTTC,CATSRDPSWAYEQYF
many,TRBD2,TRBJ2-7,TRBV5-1,TGCGCCAGCAGCGTACTTAGCGGGAGCGGCTACGAGCAGTACTTC,CASSVLSGSGYEQYF
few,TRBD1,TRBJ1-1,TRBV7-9,TGTGCCAGCAGCCTTCGACAGGGGGCTGACGCTTTCTTT,CASSLRQGADAFF
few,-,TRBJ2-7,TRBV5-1,TGCGCCAGCAGCGTGACTACCTTATCCTACGAGCAGTACTTC,CASSVTTLSYEQYF
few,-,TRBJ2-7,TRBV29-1,TGCAGCGTTGTAACGGGGGCAGGCGAGCAGTACTTC,CSVVTGAGEQYF
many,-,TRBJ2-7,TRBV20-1,TGCAGTGCTAGAGATGGCAGGACCTACGAGCAGTACTTC,CSARDGRTYEQYF